This passage covers 9 T cell receptor beta chains from one sample sequenced in a study of graft-versus-host responses after intestinal transplantation (dated by TCRdb to 2020 to 2022). The library was made by the immunoSEQ multiplex PCR assay. Entries here come from immuneACCESS through TCRdb and include only in-frame sequences with V and J called. Some clones fail to appear in such tables; in the studies checked, an unresolved V gene covers under half of the shortfall, and the cause of the remainder is unknown. In all, the sample holds about 97,000 clones, and 90% of those were seen once. Together, the top ten hold about 16% of the sample. Sample: PBMCs, taken approximately 420 days after intestinal transplant. Receptor source: a human patient who received an intestinal transplant, so some T cells may come from the graft donor.

The chain links TRBV7-2 to TRBJ1-1, with 7 bases that match TRBD1. In germline, CDR1 is SGHTA, CDR2 FQGNSA. J was trimmed by 9 bases and V by 2 bases; bases with no gene match: 6. The CDR3 sequence is 13 residues long. The CDR3 loop is CASSLLRDSKAFF. CDR3 nucleotide sequence: TGTGCCAGCAGCTTACTACGGGACAGTAAAGCTTTCTTT.

V gene TRBV4-1 combines with J gene TRBJ2-1, with D possibly being TRBD2 (6 bases). V was clipped by 3 bases and J by 7 bases, with 19 bases between them. Germline V gives CDR1 MGHRA, CDR2 YSYEKL. This CDR3 is built from 16 residues. CDR3 DNA sequence: TGCGCCAGCAGCCAGGGGGGAGGAGAGGCCGAGAATGAGCAGTTCTTC. It specifies CASSQGGGEAENEQFF.

V gene TRBV29-1 combines with J gene TRBJ1-3; no firm D call. Trimming left V 4 bases short and J 0 bases short, with 13 bases between. This CDR3 is built from 15 residues. CDR1 is SQVTM, CDR2 ANQGSEA, per germline. In nucleotides, the CDR3 is TGCAGCGTTGGGGCAGCCCCGAGCTCTGGAAACACCATATATTTT. Amino acid sequence: CSVGAAPSSGNTIYF.

V and J are TRBV6-5 and TRBJ1-2, with D tentatively TRBD1 (5 bases). The CDR3 length is 13 residues. Germline assignment: CDR1 MNHEY and CDR2 SVGAGI. The V and J ends lost 7 bases and 2 bases respectively, with 11 bases between them. CDR3 nucleotide sequence: TGTGCCAGCACCCGGGGGGGGAACTATGGCTACACCTTC. Its translation is CASTRGGNYGYTF.

In this sample, this clone turned up once. This sequence joins TRBV18 and TRBJ1-2; D unclear. Germline lookup yields CDR1 KGHSH and CDR2 LQKENI. The CDR3 length is 15 residues. Between the trimmed V and J ends, which lost 2 bases and 7 bases, there was a span of 17 bases. CDR3 protein: CASSPSPGVEGGYTF. CDR3 DNA: TGTGCCAGCTCACCAAGTCCCGGGGTAGAGGGTGGCTACACCTTC.

The rearrangement joins TRBV18 to TRBJ1-5, with no clear D. The CDR3 runs 13 residues. Deletions cut 4 bases from V and 0 bases from J, with 4 bases between. Germline V CDR1 and CDR2: KGHSH, LQKENI. CDR3 coding DNA: TGTGCCAGCTCACGGGATAGCAATCAGCCCCAGCATTTT. It translates to CASSRDSNQPQHF. The entire variable domain, with the rest obtained from reference TRBV18 and TRBJ1-5, is as follows: NAGVMQNPRHLVRRRGQEARLRCSPMKGHSHVYWYRQLPEEGLKFMVYLQKENIIDESGMPKERFSAEFPKEGPSILRIQQVVRGDSAAYFCASSRDSNQPQHFGDGTRLSIL.

This chain uses TRBV6-5 with TRBJ2-7, with D perhaps being TRBD1 or TRBD2 (5 bases each). The CDR3 is 15 amino acids. The ends were cut back, 4 bases at V and 2 bases at J, with 15 bases in the middle. Germline V CDR1 and CDR2: MNHEY, SVGAGI. CDR3 loop: CASSWDRRSTYEQYF. CDR3 DNA sequence: TGTGCCAGCAGTTGGGACCGACGGAGCACCTACGAGCAGTACTTC.

V and J are TRBV14 and TRBJ2-7; the D gene is possibly TRBD1 (5 bases). Germline V gene sequence: CDR1 SGHDN, CDR2 FVKESK. V was shortened by 4 bases and J by 2 bases, with 9 bases between the two germline ends. The CDR3 has 13 amino acids. CDR3 amino acids: CASSRDRTYEQYF. The CDR3 region has the DNA TGTGCCAGCAGCCGAGACAGAACCTACGAGCAGTACTTC.

The V call is TRBV5-6, the J call TRBJ1-6; 8 nucleotides align to TRBD1. J lost 0 bases, V lost 4 bases, and 3 bases had no gene match. CDR3 length equals 16 residues. Germline CDR1 is SGHDT and CDR2 is YYEEEE. CDR3: CASSRDRSSYNSPLHF. DNA of the CDR3: TGTGCCAGCAGCAGGGACAGGAGCTCCTATAATTCACCCCTCCACTTT.